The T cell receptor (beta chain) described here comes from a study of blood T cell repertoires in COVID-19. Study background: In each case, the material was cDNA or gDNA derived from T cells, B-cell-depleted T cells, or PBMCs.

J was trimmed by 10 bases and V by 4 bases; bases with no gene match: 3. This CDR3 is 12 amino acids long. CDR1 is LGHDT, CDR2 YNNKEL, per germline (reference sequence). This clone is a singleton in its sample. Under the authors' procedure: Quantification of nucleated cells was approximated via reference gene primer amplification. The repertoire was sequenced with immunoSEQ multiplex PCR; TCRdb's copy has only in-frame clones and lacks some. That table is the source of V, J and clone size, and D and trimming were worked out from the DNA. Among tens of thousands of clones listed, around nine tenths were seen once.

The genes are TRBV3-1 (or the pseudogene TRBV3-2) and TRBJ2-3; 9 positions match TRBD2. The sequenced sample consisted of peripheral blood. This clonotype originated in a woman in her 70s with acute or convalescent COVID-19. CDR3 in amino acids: CASSLAGAAQYF. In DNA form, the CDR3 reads TGTGCCAGCAGCCTAGCGGGAGCTGCGCAGTATTTT.